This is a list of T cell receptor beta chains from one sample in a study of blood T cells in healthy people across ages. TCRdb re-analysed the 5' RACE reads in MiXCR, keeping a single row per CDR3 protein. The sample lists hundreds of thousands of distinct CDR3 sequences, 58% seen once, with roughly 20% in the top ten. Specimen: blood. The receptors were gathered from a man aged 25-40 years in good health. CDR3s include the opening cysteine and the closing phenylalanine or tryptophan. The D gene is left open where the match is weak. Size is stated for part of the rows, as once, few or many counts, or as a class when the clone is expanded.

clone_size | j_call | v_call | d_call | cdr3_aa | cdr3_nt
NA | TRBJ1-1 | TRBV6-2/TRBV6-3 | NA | CASSWGGDRAFF | TGTGCCAGCAGTTGGGGTGGGGACCGAGCTTTCTTT
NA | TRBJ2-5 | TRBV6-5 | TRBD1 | CASSGQGPQETQYF | TGTGCCAGCAGCGGACAGGGTCCCCAAGAGACCCAGTACTTC
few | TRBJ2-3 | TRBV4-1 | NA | CASTLGDLKDTQYF | TGCGCCAGCACTCTAGGGGACCTTAAGGATACGCAGTATTTT
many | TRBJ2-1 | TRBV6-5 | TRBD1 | CASWRQGAPTEQFF | TGTGCCAGCTGGCGACAGGGGGCACCCACCGAGCAGTTCTTC
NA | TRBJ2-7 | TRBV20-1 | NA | CSAIRATDPYEQYF | TGCAGTGCTATTCGGGCAACAGACCCCTACGAGCAGTACTTC
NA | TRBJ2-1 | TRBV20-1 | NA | CSALNRGEQFF | TGCAGTGCTCTTAACCGCGGTGAGCAGTTCTTC
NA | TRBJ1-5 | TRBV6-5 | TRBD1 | CASKTGGGQPQHF | TGTGCCAGCAAGACAGGGGGGGGTCAGCCCCAGCATTTT
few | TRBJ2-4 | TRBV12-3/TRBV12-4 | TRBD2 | CASILGGVQYF | TGTGCCAGCATCCTGGGGGGGGTTCAGTACTTC
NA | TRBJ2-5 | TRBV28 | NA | CASSFAGSSAQETQYF | TGTGCCAGCAGCTTTGCGGGGAGTTCCGCCCAGGAGACCCAGTACTTC
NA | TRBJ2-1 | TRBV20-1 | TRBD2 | CSARVVLAGHNEQFF | TGCAGTGCTAGAGTAGTACTAGCGGGTCACAATGAGCAGTTCTTC
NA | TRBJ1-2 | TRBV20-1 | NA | CSAPGRGSNYGYTF | TGCAGTGCTCCGGGGCGCGGCTCTAACTATGGCTACACCTTC
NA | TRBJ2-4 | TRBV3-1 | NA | CASTMGVAKNIQYF | TGTGCCAGCACCATGGGGGTAGCCAAAAACATTCAGTACTTC
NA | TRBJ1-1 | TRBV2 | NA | CASSDRTNTEAFF | TGTGCCAGCAGTGATAGGACGAACACTGAAGCTTTCTTT
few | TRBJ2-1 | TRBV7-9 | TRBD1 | CASSFLGQDFNEQFF | TGTGCCAGCAGCTTCTTGGGACAGGACTTCAATGAGCAGTTCTTC